This T cell receptor beta chain was documented in a study of radiation and T cells in renal cell carcinoma. Time point denoted: baseline pretreatment blood. The treatment was: 15 Gy SBRT to primary tumor, nephrectomy 4 weeks later. Radiation-treated patients gave blood at baseline, week 2 and week 4. This renal cell carcinoma was of the clear cell type. Overall study results and limits: Top tumor clonotypes rose in blood 2 weeks post-radiation, then contracted. Pretreatment tumor biopsies were lacking, so baseline clonotypes are unknown.

Remarks on this clone: The antigen remains unidentified.

Measured with immunoSEQ multiplex PCR; TCRdb has only the in-frame clones, and not every one. The sample records about 130,000 clones, around nine tenths being singletons. The receptor's source is a woman in her forties or fifties with renal cell carcinoma. Here the sequenced sample was blood, taken from a patient whose treatment included radiotherapy and nephrectomy.

The DNA for the CDR3 is TGTGCCAGCAGCCCCTACGGAGATTCACCCCTCCACTTT. Translating it yields CASSPYGDSPLHF. The J gene is TRBJ1-6, the V gene TRBV14; the D is unclear. Germline V gene sequence: CDR1 SGHDN, CDR2 FVKESK. Trimming stripped 4 bases from V and 8 bases from J, with 9 bases between. This CDR3 is built from 13 residues.